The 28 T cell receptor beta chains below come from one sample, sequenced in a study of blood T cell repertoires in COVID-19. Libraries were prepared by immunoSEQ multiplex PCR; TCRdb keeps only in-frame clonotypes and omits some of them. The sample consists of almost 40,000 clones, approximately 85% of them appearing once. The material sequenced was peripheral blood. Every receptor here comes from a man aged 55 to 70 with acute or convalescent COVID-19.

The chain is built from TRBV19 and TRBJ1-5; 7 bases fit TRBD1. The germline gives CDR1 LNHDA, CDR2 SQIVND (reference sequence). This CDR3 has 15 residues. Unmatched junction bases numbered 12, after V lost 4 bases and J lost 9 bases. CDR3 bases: TGTGCCAGTAGTACATCCGGGACAGACGTACGGCCCCAGCATTTT. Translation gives CASSTSGTDVRPQHF.

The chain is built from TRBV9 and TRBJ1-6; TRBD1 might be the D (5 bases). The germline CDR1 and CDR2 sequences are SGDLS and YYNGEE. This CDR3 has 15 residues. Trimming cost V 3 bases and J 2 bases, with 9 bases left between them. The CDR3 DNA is TGTGCCAGCAGCGCAGGACAAACCTATAATTCACCCCTCCACTTT. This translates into CASSAGQTYNSPLHF.

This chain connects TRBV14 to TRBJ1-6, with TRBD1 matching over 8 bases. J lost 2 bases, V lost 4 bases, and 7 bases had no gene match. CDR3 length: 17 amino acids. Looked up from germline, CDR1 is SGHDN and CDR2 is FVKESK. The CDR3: CASSPRQGTAYNSPLHF. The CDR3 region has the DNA TGTGCCAGCAGCCCCCGACAGGGGACGGCCTATAATTCACCCCTCCACTTT.

The CDR3 region is CASSSAGGLTGELFF. The DNA of the CDR3 is TGTGCCAGCAGCTCAGCGGGAGGGTTAACCGGGGAGCTGTTTTTT. The rearrangement joins TRBV6-6 to TRBJ2-2, with 10 bases matching TRBD2. There are 15 residues in the CDR3. After removal of 6 bases from V and 5 bases from J, the junction contained 6 bases not matched to a gene. CDR1 is MNHNY and CDR2 is SVGAGI in the germline V gene (reference sequence).

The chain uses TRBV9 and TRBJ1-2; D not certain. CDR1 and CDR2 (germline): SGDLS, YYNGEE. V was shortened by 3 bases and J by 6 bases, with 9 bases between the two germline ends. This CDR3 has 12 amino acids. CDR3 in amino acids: CASSGTANGYTF. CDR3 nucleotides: TGTGCCAGCAGCGGAACAGCAAATGGCTACACCTTC.

CDR3: CASIPGGSTEAFF. CDR3 nucleotide sequence: TGTGCCAGCATACCCGGGGGATCCACTGAAGCTTTCTTT. V and J are TRBV6-5 and TRBJ1-1; TRBD1 might be the D (5 bases). The V gene's germline CDR1 is MNHEY and CDR2 SVGAGI. The CDR3 is 13 residues long. The V and J ends lost 7 bases and 4 bases respectively, with 13 bases between them.

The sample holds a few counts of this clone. The CDR3 is CASSVGPDWYEQYF. The CDR3 nucleotides are TGTGCCAGCAGCGTAGGTCCGGACTGGTACGAGCAGTACTTC. The chain uses TRBV9 and TRBJ2-7; a possible D gene is TRBD2 (5 bases). V shed 0 bases and J shed 4 bases, with 11 bases lying between them. CDR3 length: 14 residues. Germline loops: CDR1 SGDLS, CDR2 YYNGEE.

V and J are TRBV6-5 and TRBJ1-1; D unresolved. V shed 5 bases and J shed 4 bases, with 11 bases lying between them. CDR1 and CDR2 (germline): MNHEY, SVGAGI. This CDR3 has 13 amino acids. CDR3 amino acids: CASSTIPGTEAFF. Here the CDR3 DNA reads TGTGCCAGCAGTACAATCCCGGGCACTGAAGCTTTCTTT.

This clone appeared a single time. This CDR3 reads CASGGPYNEQFF. The CDR3 DNA is TGCGCCAGCGGAGGGCCCTACAATGAGCAGTTCTTC. The chain combines TRBV4-1 with TRBJ2-1; TRBD2 is a possible D gene (6 bases). Trimming shortened V by 8 bases and J by 2 bases, and 7 bases separated the two germline ends. From germline, CDR1 is MGHRA and CDR2 YSYEKL. CDR3 length: 12 amino acids.

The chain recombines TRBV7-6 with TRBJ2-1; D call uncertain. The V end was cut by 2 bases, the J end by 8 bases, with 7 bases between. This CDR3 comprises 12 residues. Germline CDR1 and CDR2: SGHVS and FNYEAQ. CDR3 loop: CASSLNRDEQFF. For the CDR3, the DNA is TGTGCCAGCAGCTTAAATCGGGATGAGCAGTTCTTC.

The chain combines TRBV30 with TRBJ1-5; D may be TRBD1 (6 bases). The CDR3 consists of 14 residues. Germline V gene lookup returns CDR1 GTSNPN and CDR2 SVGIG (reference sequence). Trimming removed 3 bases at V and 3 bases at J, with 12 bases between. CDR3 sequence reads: CAWRRSGANQPQHF. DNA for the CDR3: TGTGCCTGGAGACGGTCAGGGGCCAATCAGCCCCAGCATTTT.

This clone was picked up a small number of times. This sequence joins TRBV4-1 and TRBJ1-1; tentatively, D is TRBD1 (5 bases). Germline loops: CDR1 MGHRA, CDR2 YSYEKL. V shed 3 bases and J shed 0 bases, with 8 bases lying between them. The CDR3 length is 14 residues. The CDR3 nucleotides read TGCGCCAGCAGCCATATAGGGGTGAACACTGAAGCTTTCTTT. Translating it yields CASSHIGVNTEAFF.

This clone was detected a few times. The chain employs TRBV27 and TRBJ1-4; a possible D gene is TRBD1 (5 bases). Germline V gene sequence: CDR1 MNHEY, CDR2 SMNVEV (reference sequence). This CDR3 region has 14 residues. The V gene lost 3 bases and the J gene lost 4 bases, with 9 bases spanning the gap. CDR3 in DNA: TGTGCCAGCAGTTTTTCGGGGGGTAATGAAAAACTGTTTTTT. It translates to CASSFSGGNEKLFF.

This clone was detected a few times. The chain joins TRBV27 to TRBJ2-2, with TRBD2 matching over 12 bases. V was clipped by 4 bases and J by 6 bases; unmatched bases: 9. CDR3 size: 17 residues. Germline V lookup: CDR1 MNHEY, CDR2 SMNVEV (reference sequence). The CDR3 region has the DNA TGTGCCAGCAGTTCAGCGACTAGCGGGAGTTCCGCCGGGGAGCTGTTTTTT. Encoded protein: CASSSATSGSSAGELFF.

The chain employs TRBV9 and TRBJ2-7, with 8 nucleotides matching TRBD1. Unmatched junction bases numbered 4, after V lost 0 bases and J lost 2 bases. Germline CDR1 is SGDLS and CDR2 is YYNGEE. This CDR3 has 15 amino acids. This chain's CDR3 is CASSVDEGQAYEQYF. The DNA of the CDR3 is TGTGCCAGCAGCGTAGATGAGGGACAGGCCTACGAGCAGTACTTC.

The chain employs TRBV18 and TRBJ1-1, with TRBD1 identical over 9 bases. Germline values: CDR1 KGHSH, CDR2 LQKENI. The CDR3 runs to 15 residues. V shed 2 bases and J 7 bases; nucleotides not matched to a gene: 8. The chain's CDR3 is CASSPRTGVEGEAFF. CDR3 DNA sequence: TGTGCCAGCTCACCAAGGACAGGGGTGGAGGGTGAAGCTTTCTTT.

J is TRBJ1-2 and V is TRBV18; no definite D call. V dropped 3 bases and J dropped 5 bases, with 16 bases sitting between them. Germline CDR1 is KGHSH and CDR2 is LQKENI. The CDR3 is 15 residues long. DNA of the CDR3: TGTGCCAGCTCACCTTCCGATCGGGGTTCATATGGCTACACCTTC. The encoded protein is CASSPSDRGSYGYTF.

CDR3 sequence: CASSRGLDSYEQYF. For the CDR3, the DNA is TGTGCCAGCAGTCGGGGACTCGACTCCTACGAGCAGTACTTC. The rearrangement uses TRBV28 and TRBJ2-7, with a possible D match to TRBD2 (6 bases). Germline V gene data show CDR1 as MDHEN and CDR2 as SYDVKM. The CDR3 totals 14 residues. V dropped 5 bases and J dropped 0 bases, with 11 bases sitting between them.

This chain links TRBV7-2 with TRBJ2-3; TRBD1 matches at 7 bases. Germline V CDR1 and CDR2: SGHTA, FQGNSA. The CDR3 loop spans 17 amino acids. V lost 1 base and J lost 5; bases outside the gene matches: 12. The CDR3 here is CASSLVGGWGVEDTQYF. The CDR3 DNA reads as TGTGCCAGCAGCTTAGTAGGGGGCTGGGGAGTAGAAGATACGCAGTATTTT. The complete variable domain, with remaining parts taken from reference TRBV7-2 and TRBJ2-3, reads GAGVSQSPSNKVTEKGKDVELRCDPISGHTALYWYRQSLGQGLEFLIYFQGNSAPDKSGLPSDRFSAERTGGSVSTLTIQRTQQEDSAVYLCASSLVGGWGVEDTQYFGPGTRLTVL.

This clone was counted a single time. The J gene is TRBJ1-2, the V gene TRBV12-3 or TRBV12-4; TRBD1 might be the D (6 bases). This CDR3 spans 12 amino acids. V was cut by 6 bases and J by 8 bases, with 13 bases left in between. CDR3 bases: TGTGCCAGCAGCCAGGGGATAAGGGGCTACACCTTC. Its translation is CASSQGIRGYTF.

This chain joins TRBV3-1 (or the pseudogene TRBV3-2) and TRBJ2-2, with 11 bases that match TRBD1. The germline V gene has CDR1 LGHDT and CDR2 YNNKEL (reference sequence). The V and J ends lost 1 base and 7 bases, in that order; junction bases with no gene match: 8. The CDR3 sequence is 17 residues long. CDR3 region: CASSQAGPGTGGGELFF. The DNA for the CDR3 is TGTGCCAGCAGCCAAGCCGGGCCCGGGACAGGGGGCGGGGAGCTGTTTTTT.

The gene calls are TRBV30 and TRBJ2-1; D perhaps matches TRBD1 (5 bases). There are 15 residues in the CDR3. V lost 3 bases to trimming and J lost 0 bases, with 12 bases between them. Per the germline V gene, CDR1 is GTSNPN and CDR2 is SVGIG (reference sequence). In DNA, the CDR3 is TGTGCCTGGAGGAAAAGGACACGCTCCTACAATGAGCAGTTCTTC. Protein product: CAWRKRTRSYNEQFF.

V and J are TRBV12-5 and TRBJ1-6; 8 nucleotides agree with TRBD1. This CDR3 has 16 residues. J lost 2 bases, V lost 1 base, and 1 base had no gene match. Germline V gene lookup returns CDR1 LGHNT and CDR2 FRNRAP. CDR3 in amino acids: CASGLGTGTYNSPLHF. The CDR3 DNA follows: TGTGCTAGTGGTTTGGGGACAGGGACCTATAATTCACCCCTCCACTTT.

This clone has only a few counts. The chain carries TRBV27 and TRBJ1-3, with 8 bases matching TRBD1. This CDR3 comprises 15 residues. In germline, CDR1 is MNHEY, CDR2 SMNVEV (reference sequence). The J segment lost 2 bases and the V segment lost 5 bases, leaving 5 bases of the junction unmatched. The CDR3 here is CASSELQGAGNTIYF. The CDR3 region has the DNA TGTGCCAGCAGTGAACTACAGGGGGCTGGAAACACCATATATTTT.

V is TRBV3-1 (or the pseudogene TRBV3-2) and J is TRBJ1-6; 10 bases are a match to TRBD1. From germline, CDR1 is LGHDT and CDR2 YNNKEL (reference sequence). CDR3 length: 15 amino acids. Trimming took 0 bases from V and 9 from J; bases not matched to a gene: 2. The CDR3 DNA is TGTGCCAGCAGCCAAGATTGGACAGGGGGTTCACCCCTCCACTTT. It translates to CASSQDWTGGSPLHF.

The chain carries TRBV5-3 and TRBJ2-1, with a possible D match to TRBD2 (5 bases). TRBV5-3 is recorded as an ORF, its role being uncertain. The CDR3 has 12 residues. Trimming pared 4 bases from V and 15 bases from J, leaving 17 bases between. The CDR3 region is CARSPRAGEWFF. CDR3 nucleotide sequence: TGTGCCAGAAGCCCACGTGCCGGGGAGTGGTTCTTC.

CDR3 sequence: CASSLTPGEKLFF. CDR3 bases: TGCGCCAGCAGCTTAACCCCAGGGGAAAAACTGTTTTTT. The chain carries TRBV5-1 and TRBJ1-4; perhaps TRBD1 as D (5 bases). V was clipped by 2 bases and J by 8 bases, with 10 bases between them. The CDR3 is 13 residues long. Germline values: CDR1 SGHRS, CDR2 YFSETQ.

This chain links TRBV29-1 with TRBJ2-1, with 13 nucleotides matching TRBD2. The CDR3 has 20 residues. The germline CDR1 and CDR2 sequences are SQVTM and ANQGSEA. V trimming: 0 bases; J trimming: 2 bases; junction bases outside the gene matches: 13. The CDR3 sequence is CSVEDLGTSGKLVAYNEQFF. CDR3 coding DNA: TGCAGCGTTGAAGATCTTGGGACTAGCGGGAAATTGGTGGCCTACAATGAGCAGTTCTTC.